Below, 3 T cell receptor beta chains from the same sample are listed, as sequenced in a study of blood T cells in healthy people across ages. PCR was performed a second time for roughly 7 to 11 cycles using a sample-barcoded 5' primer and a J-beta primer mix. TCRdb re-called the 5' RACE reads through MiXCR, storing one row per CDR3 protein. The repertoire includes 850,000 to 950,000 distinct CDR3 sequences, more than 25% of them detected once, and roughly 17% sits in the top ten. The specimen sequenced was blood. These receptors all come from a woman at least 80 years old in good health.

There are many counts of this clonotype. The gene calls are TRBV11-2 and TRBJ2-5; a weak D match, TRBD2 (6 bases). Trimming cost V 1 base and J 5 bases, with 11 bases left between them. The length of the CDR3 is 14 residues. Germline CDR1 reads SGHAT; CDR2 reads FQNNGV. CDR3 nucleotide sequence: TGTGCCAGCAGCTTAGTTCCGGCGGGGGAGACCCAGTACTTC. Protein product: CASSLVPAGETQYF.

Only a few counts were recorded for this clonotype. The rearrangement uses TRBV11-3 and TRBJ2-4; TRBD2 matches at 7 bases. CDR1 is SGHNT and CDR2 is YENEEA in the germline V gene. V shed 5 bases and J 9 bases; nucleotides not matched to a gene: 4. The CDR3 has 12 residues. The CDR3 region has the DNA TGTGCCAGCAGCCCAACGGGGGGCATTCAGTACTTC. This codes for CASSPTGGIQYF.

In the case of this clonotype: The junction shows a germline mismatch at one end, possibly a read error. V gene TRBV18 combines with J gene TRBJ1-1; weak D call: TRBD1 (5 bases). From germline, CDR1 is KGHSH and CDR2 LQKENI. The CDR3 extends over 16 amino acids. CDR3 bases: TGTGCCAGCTCACCGGCCCTCACCTCCAGGGTCACTGGAGCTTTCTTT. Translating it yields CASSPALTSRVTGAFF.